This T cell receptor (beta chain) was identified in a study of Ad26.COV2.S vaccination and SARS-CoV-2 variants. Overall study: Among those in the COV1001 Ad26.COV2.S trial arm was the donor. Into the muscle, Ad26.COV2.S was dosed once or twice, 56 days apart. General observations from the study: Those who received vaccine or placebo ended up with similar non-spike TCR breadth. Vaccinees reportedly had broad spike-specific CD8+ and CD4+ T cell responses.

A word on this clone: Antigen specificity is unknown.

Only in-frame clones appear in the TCRdb table, and some are missing; sequencing was by immunoSEQ multiplex PCR. The sample has a few hundred thousand clones; 80% to 90% are singletons. The sample's treatment: 15 to 20 received Ad26.COV2.S at low or high dose, single or two shots; 5 received placebo; per-sample allocation not given. Specimen acquisition occurred on day 63 following the initial vaccine or placebo injection. Here the sequenced sample was peripheral blood, taken in a trial of Ad26.COV2.S vaccine versus placebo. The receptor comes from a person between 18 and 59 years old who received the Ad26.COV2.S COVID-19 vaccine or a placebo.

The CDR3 DNA reads TGTGCCAGCAGCTCCTTAGCGGGGAGGGATACGCAGTATTTT. Translating it yields CASSSLAGRDTQYF. The V and J genes are TRBV11-2 and TRBJ2-3; 8 bases fit TRBD2. CDR1 and CDR2 from the germline V gene are SGHAT and FQNNGV. V shed 4 bases, J shed 6 bases, and the junction held 6 bases outside the gene matches. CDR3 length equals 14 residues.